The 30 T cell receptor beta chains presented below share a single source sample, sequenced in a study of blood T cell repertoires in COVID-19. Clones were read by immunoSEQ multiplex PCR, and TCRdb kept only the in-frame ones, dropping some. The sample lists more than 400,000 clones, 70% to 90% seen once, with roughly 3.1% in the top ten. Sample: peripheral blood. Receptors originate from a human donor in a cohort sampled during active COVID-19.

The gene calls are TRBV6-6 and TRBJ1-1, with 10 bases identical to TRBD1. The V segment lost 5 bases and the J segment 5 bases; nucleotides outside the gene matches: 14. Germline V gives CDR1 MNHNY, CDR2 SVGAGI (reference sequence). CDR3 length equals 17 residues. The CDR3 nucleotides are TGTGCCAGCAGTCCTCGACAGGGGGCGGCAGGGGTGACTGAAGCTTTCTTT. Encoded protein: CASSPRQGAAGVTEAFF.

This chain connects TRBV5-1 to TRBJ2-7; D possibly corresponds to TRBD2 (5 bases). Germline V gene data show CDR1 as SGHRS and CDR2 as YFSETQ. CDR3 length: 14 amino acids. V lost 4 bases, J lost 2 bases, and 13 bases lay in between. Written as DNA, the CDR3 is TGCGCCAGCAGCCGTGGGGAGCCCACCTACGAGCAGTACTTC. Amino acids: CASSRGEPTYEQYF.

This chain joins TRBV19 and TRBJ2-1, with D unclear. Germline V gene data show CDR1 as LNHDA and CDR2 as SQIVND (reference sequence). This CDR3 is 11 amino acids long. V lost 1 base, J lost 8 bases, and 3 bases lay in between. The CDR3 bases are TGTGCCAGTAGTATAGCTTATGAGCAGTTCTTC. This translates into CASSIAYEQFF.

The chain is built from TRBV10-1 and TRBJ1-1, with a possible D match to TRBD1 (6 bases). The germline CDR1 and CDR2 sequences are WNHNN and SYGVQD (reference sequence). V was shortened by 8 bases and J by 1 base, with 11 bases between the two germline ends. The CDR3 has 13 residues. The CDR3 nucleotides read TGCGCCAGCCTGCCGACAGGGAACACTGAAGCTTTCTTT. This codes for CASLPTGNTEAFF.

This chain joins TRBV6-5 and TRBJ1-1, with D maybe TRBD1 (6 bases). Trimming shortened V by 8 bases and J by 0 bases, and 13 bases separated the two germline ends. Germline CDR1 is MNHEY and CDR2 is SVGAGI. CDR3 length: 14 residues. Here the CDR3 DNA reads TGTGCCAGCTGGGACACACTCCTGAACACTGAAGCTTTCTTT. It is translated as CASWDTLLNTEAFF.

The chain carries TRBV2 and TRBJ2-3; 9 bases fit TRBD2. The V gene end was trimmed by 10 bases and the J gene end by 2 bases; junction bases not matched to a gene: 7. This CDR3 spans 14 amino acids. In germline, CDR1 is SNHLY, CDR2 FYNNEI. The CDR3 sequence is CAIATSGTTDTQYF. CDR3 DNA sequence: TGTGCCATCGCGACTAGCGGCACCACAGATACGCAGTATTTT.

Details on this clone: The identical CDR3 is also encoded by other nucleotide sequences in the sample. CDR3 DNA sequence: TGTGCCACCAGTGATTCCTTCCAAGAGACCCAGTACTTC. It translates to CATSDSFQETQYF. This chain links TRBV24-1 with TRBJ2-5; D unresolved. Per the germline V gene, CDR1 is KGHDR and CDR2 is SFDVKD. This CDR3 contains 13 residues. Deletions cut 2 bases from V and 1 base from J, with 4 bases between.

This clone was counted only a few times. This sequence joins TRBV6-5 and TRBJ2-3, with 10 bases lining up with TRBD1. Trimming at V came to 4 bases and at J to 3 bases, leaving 7 bases not matched to a gene. The CDR3 is made up of 16 amino acids. CDR1 and CDR2 (germline): MNHEY, SVGAGI. Here the CDR3 reads CASSFPDRGRTDTQYF. CDR3 bases: TGTGCCAGCAGTTTCCCAGACAGGGGGCGGACAGATACGCAGTATTTT.

The chain is built from TRBV9 and TRBJ2-3, with TRBD1 matching 11 bases. CDR3 length equals 17 residues. Per the germline V gene, CDR1 is SGDLS and CDR2 is YYNGEE. The V segment lost 4 bases and the J segment 3 bases; nucleotides outside the gene matches: 10. CDR3 bases: TGTGCCAGCAGCCTTCAAGGGACAGGGGGGCGTACAGATACGCAGTATTTT. Translated: CASSLQGTGGRTDTQYF.

The sample holds one count of this clone. V gene TRBV3-1 (or the pseudogene TRBV3-2) combines with J gene TRBJ2-7; 12 bases map to TRBD2. The CDR3 runs 15 residues. V lost 1 base and J lost 6; bases outside the gene matches: 4. Germline V gives CDR1 LGHDT, CDR2 YNNKEL (reference sequence). Written as DNA, the CDR3 is TGTGCCAGCAGCCAAGGACTAGCGGGAGTGGCCGAGCAGTACTTC. It encodes CASSQGLAGVAEQYF.

In its sample, this clone was seen a few times. The CDR3 is CASSLTPVSEQFF. CDR3 coding DNA: TGTGCCAGCAGCTTAACCCCAGTATCTGAGCAGTTCTTC. This rearrangement joins TRBV7-3 to TRBJ2-1; D gene unclear. V was pared by 0 bases and J by 9 bases, with 9 bases between. This CDR3 contains 13 residues. Germline V gene lookup returns CDR1 SGHTA and CDR2 FQGTGA. The entire variable domain, with the rest obtained from reference TRBV7-3 and TRBJ2-1, is as follows: GAGVSQTPSNKVTEKGKYVELRCDPISGHTALYWYRQSLGQGPEFLIYFQGTGAADDSGLPNDRFFAVRPEGSVSTLKIQRTERGDSAVYLCASSLTPVSEQFFGPGTRLTVL.

The V call is TRBV6-5, the J call TRBJ1-1; 10 nucleotides match TRBD1. Losses at the gene ends were 5 bases for V and 6 bases for J; bases not matched to a gene: 3. The CDR3 contains 13 residues. Germline V gene data show CDR1 as MNHEY and CDR2 as SVGAGI. In nucleotides, the CDR3 is TGTGCCAGCAGTCGACAGGGGGCGTCTGAAGCTTTCTTT. It is translated as CASSRQGASEAFF.

The chain uses TRBV4-1 and TRBJ2-3; TRBD2 matches at 8 bases. This CDR3 is built from 17 residues. Trimming cost V 3 bases and J 9 bases; bases outside gene matches: 17. The germline gives CDR1 MGHRA, CDR2 YSYEKL. The CDR3 sequence is CASSHGGGRTQQGTQYF. In DNA, the CDR3 is TGCGCCAGCAGCCATGGTGGCGGGAGGACCCAGCAGGGAACGCAGTATTTT.

This chain links TRBV30 with TRBJ1-2; 8 bases are shared with TRBD1. Trimming took 2 bases from V and 1 from J; bases not matched to a gene: 6. Looked up from germline, CDR1 is GTSNPN and CDR2 is SVGIG (reference sequence). There are 15 residues in the CDR3. The CDR3 nucleotides are TGTGCCTGGAGTCCCCTTGACAGGGGTAACTATGGCTACACCTTC. Its translation is CAWSPLDRGNYGYTF.

This chain uses TRBV5-1 with TRBJ2-7, with D possibly matching TRBD1 (6 bases). V was pared by 3 bases and J by 0 bases, with 10 bases between. The CDR3 contains 14 residues. CDR1 is SGHRS, CDR2 YFSETQ, per germline. The CDR3 bases are TGCGCCAGCAGCTCCGGACAGCACTCCTACGAGCAGTACTTC. This codes for CASSSGQHSYEQYF.

This rearrangement joins TRBV28 to TRBJ1-2; no definite D call. The CDR3 is made up of 16 amino acids. Germline loops: CDR1 MDHEN, CDR2 SYDVKM. Deletions cut 6 bases from V and 0 bases from J, with 17 bases between. The CDR3 region has the DNA TGTGCCAGCAGCTATATGTCCCGTTTAGCTAACTATGGCTACACCTTC. Its protein is CASSYMSRLANYGYTF.

J is TRBJ1-1 and V is TRBV27; D might be TRBD1 (5 bases). The CDR3 totals 13 residues. With 2 bases removed from V and 7 bases from J, the gap between germline ends came to 11 bases. Germline V gene data show CDR1 as MNHEY and CDR2 as SMNVEV (reference sequence). This CDR3 reads CASSLRGLGEAFF. The CDR3 region has the DNA TGTGCCAGCAGTTTAAGGGGTCTAGGTGAAGCTTTCTTT.

The chain combines TRBV5-1 with TRBJ2-7; 7 nucleotides agree with TRBD2. V shed 1 base, J shed 0 bases, and the junction held 4 bases outside the gene matches. The CDR3 totals 15 residues. The germline CDR1 and CDR2 sequences are SGHRS and YFSETQ. CDR3 bases: TGCGCCAGCAGCTTGCAACTAGCGCACTCCTACGAGCAGTACTTC. As protein: CASSLQLAHSYEQYF.

The chain joins TRBV12-3 or TRBV12-4 to TRBJ1-1, with D tentatively TRBD1 (6 bases). This CDR3 is 13 amino acids long. Trimming cost V 2 bases and J 6 bases, with 10 bases left between them. CDR3 sequence reads: CASSLKPGAEAFF. CDR3 DNA sequence: TGTGCCAGCAGTTTAAAACCAGGGGCTGAAGCTTTCTTT.

The gene calls are TRBV6-5 and TRBJ1-1; D call uncertain. The germline V gene has CDR1 MNHEY and CDR2 SVGAGI. The CDR3 is 14 amino acids. V dropped 0 bases and J dropped 4 bases, with 9 bases sitting between them. CDR3 loop: CASSYSWEGTEAFF. For the CDR3, the DNA is TGTGCCAGCAGTTACTCCTGGGAGGGCACTGAAGCTTTCTTT.

The CDR3 region has the DNA TGTGCCAGCAGTGACAATCTAGCGGGAGATTCCTACGAGCAGTACTTC. Its translation is CASSDNLAGDSYEQYF. The chain recombines TRBV6-4 with TRBJ2-7; 10 bases map to TRBD2. Per germline, CDR1 MRHNA and CDR2 SNTAGT. The CDR3 is 16 amino acids. V shed 2 bases and J 1 base; nucleotides not matched to a gene: 5.

The J gene is TRBJ1-5, the V gene TRBV3-1 (or the pseudogene TRBV3-2); maybe TRBD1 (5 bases). Trimming shortened V by 4 bases and J by 0 bases, and 13 bases separated the two germline ends. The CDR3 contains 16 residues. From germline, CDR1 is LGHDT and CDR2 YNNKEL (reference sequence). The CDR3 DNA reads as TGTGCCAGCAGCCCAAGACCAGGGTATAGCAATCAGCCCCAGCATTTT. Encoded protein: CASSPRPGYSNQPQHF.

The V call is TRBV27, the J call TRBJ1-2, with D possibly being TRBD1 (5 bases). In germline, CDR1 is MNHEY, CDR2 SMNVEV (reference sequence). This CDR3 has 13 amino acids. V was clipped by 6 bases and J by 3 bases, with 11 bases between them. This CDR3 reads CASSREVHYGYTF. CDR3 sequence (DNA): TGTGCCAGCAGCAGGGAGGTTCACTATGGCTACACCTTC.

On this clone itself: Other DNA variants within this sample encode the same CDR3. The chain carries TRBV3-1 (or the pseudogene TRBV3-2) and TRBJ1-2; tentatively, D is TRBD1 (5 bases). There are 13 residues in the CDR3. The germline V gene has CDR1 LGHDT and CDR2 YNNKEL (reference sequence). V gave up 4 bases and J gave up 8 bases, with 14 bases separating them. CDR3 loop: CASSPGQGRGYTF. The CDR3 nucleotides read TGTGCCAGCAGCCCCGGGCAGGGAAGGGGCTACACCTTC.

The count of this clone is one. The rearrangement uses TRBV18 and TRBJ2-7; D is perhaps TRBD2 (6 bases). CDR3 length: 15 residues. Trimming pared 0 bases from V and 7 bases from J, leaving 16 bases between. Germline V gene sequence: CDR1 KGHSH, CDR2 LQKENI. CDR3 loop: CASSPPGGLRGEQYF. The CDR3 nucleotides read TGTGCCAGCTCACCACCGGGGGGATTGAGGGGTGAGCAGTACTTC.

The rearrangement joins TRBV12-3 or TRBV12-4 to TRBJ1-2; no clear D gene. The V end lost 5 bases, the J end lost 5 bases, and 12 bases lay between the germline ends. The CDR3 is 13 residues long. In nucleotides, the CDR3 is TGTGCCAGCAGTCCCCCCAGTTGGTATGGCTACACCTTC. Its translation: CASSPPSWYGYTF.

The chain links TRBV5-6 to TRBJ2-5, with 7 bases fitting TRBD1. J gave up 4 bases and V 4 bases, and 10 bases lay outside the gene matches. The CDR3 sequence is 15 residues long. Germline CDR1 is SGHDT and CDR2 is YYEEEE. The CDR3 coding sequence is TGTGCCAGCAGCAAGACAGGGATTTCGGGAGAGACCCAGTACTTC. It is translated as CASSKTGISGETQYF. Complete variable domain (other parts from reference TRBV5-6 and TRBJ2-5): DAGVTQSPTHLIKTRGQQVTLRCSPKSGHDTVSWYQQALGQGPQFIFQYYEEEERQRGNFPDRFSGHQFPNYSSELNVNALLLGDSALYLCASSKTGISGETQYFGPGTRLLVL.

This clone was seen a handful of times. The V call is TRBV2, the J call TRBJ1-1; D is possibly TRBD1 (5 bases). This CDR3 comprises 13 residues. V was trimmed by 6 bases and J by 8 bases, leaving 16 bases between them. Germline CDR1 is SNHLY and CDR2 is FYNNEI. CDR3 nucleotides: TGTGCCAGCAGAGTACAGGTGGACCGAGAAGCTTTCTTT. Protein product: CASRVQVDREAFF.

This chain joins TRBV6-6 and TRBJ1-5; TRBD1 matches at 7 bases. CDR3 length: 15 residues. The germline gives CDR1 MNHNY, CDR2 SVGAGI (reference sequence). The V segment lost 7 bases and the J segment 2 bases; nucleotides outside the gene matches: 8. In DNA, the CDR3 is TGTGCCAGCAAAGGGGGCGATAATGGCAATCAGCCCCAGCATTTT. Protein sequence: CASKGGDNGNQPQHF.

In this sample, this clone turned up once. The chain uses TRBV15 and TRBJ2-5; 14 bases are a match to TRBD2. This CDR3 has 18 amino acids. Trimming took 0 bases from V and 4 from J; bases not matched to a gene: 7. CDR1 and CDR2 from the germline V gene are LNHNV and YYDKDF (reference sequence). CDR3 amino acids: CATSREYGTSGSRETQYF. CDR3 DNA: TGTGCCACCAGCAGAGAATACGGGACTAGCGGGAGTCGAGAGACCCAGTACTTC.